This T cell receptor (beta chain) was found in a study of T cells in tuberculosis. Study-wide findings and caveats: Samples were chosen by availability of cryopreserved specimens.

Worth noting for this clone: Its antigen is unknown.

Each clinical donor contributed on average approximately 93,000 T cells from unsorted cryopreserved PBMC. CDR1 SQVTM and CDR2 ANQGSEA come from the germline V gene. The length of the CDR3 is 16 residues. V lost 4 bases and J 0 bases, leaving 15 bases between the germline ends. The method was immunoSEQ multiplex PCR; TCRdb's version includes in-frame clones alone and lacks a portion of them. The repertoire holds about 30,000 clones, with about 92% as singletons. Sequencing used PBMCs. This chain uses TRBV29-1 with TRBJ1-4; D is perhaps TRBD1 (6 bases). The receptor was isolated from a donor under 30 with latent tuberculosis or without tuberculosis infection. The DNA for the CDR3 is TGCAGCGTTGCACCCCGAGGGGGAGCAACTAATGAAAAACTGTTTTTT. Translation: CSVAPRGGATNEKLFF. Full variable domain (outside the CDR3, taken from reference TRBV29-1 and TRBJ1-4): SAVISQKPSRDICQRGTSLTIQCQVDSQVTMMFWYRQQPGQSLTLIATANQGSEATYESGFVIDKFPISRPNLTFSTLTVSNMSPEDSSIYLCSVAPRGGATNEKLFFGSGTQLSVL.